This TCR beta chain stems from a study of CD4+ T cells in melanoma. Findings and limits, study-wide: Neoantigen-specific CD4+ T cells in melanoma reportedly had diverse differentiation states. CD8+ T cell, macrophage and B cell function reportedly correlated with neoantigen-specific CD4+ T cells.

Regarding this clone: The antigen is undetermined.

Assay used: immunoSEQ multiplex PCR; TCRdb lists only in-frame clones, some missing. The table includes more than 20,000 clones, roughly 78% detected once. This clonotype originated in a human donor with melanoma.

The CDR3 DNA follows: TGTGCCATCAGTGACCTCGGGTCGGAAGAGACCCAGTACTTC. Translation gives CAISDLGSEETQYF. V usage is TRBV10-3 and J usage is TRBJ2-5, with D unclear. Germline values: CDR1 ENHRY, CDR2 SYGVKD. V lost 3 bases, J lost 3 bases, and 11 bases lay in between. The CDR3 loop spans 14 amino acids.